This TCR beta chain is from a study of T-cell memory formation after mild COVID-19. The germline V gene encodes CDR1 MNHEY and CDR2 SVGAGI. CDR3 length equals 12 residues. Trimming took off 5 bases at V and 9 bases at J, with 11 bases between the two ends. General study findings and limits: The pre-infection memory compartment contained some responding clones, suggesting cross-reactive memory joined.

TCRdb ran MiXCR on the 5' RACE reads and lists one entry per CDR3 protein. The profile shows hundreds of thousands of distinct CDR3 sequences, roughly 17% of them singletons. Regarding this clonotype: Antigen specificity is unknown.

The sequence came from an adult woman who had mild COVID-19 (a few samples of this study predate the infection). Cell type and time point are not known. The chain uses TRBV6-5 and TRBJ2-1; no reliable D call. Sequencing input: PBMCs or a T cell subset sorted from them (not recorded which). In nucleotides, the CDR3 is TGTGCCAGCAGTCTTAGTGCCCGTGAGCAGTTCTTC. Protein product: CASSLSAREQFF.